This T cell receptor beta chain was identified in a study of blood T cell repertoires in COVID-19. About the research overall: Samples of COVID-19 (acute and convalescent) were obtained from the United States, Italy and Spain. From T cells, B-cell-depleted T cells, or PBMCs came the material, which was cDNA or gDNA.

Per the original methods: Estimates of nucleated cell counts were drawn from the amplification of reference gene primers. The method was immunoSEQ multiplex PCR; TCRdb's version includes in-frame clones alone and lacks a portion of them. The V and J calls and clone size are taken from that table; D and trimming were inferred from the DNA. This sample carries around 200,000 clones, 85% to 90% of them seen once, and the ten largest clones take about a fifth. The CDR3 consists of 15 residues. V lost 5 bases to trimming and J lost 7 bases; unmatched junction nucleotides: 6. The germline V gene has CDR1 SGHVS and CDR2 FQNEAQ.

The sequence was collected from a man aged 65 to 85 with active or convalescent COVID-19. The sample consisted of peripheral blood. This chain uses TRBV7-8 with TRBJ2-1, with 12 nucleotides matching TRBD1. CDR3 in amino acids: CASSPRDRGQNEQFF. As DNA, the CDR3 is TGTGCCAGCAGCCCCCGGGACAGGGGGCAAAATGAGCAGTTCTTC.